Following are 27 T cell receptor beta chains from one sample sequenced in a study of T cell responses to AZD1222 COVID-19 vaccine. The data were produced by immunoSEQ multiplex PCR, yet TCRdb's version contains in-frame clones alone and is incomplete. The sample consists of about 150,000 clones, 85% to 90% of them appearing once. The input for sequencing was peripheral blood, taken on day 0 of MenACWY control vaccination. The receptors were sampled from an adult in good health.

CDR3 sequence (DNA): TGTGCCAGCAGGCTGACCAACCCTAATGAGCAGTTCTTC. It specifies CASRLTNPNEQFF. The chain joins TRBV6-5 to TRBJ2-1; D unresolved. Trimming took off 6 bases at V and 7 bases at J, with 13 bases between the two ends. Germline V gene sequence: CDR1 MNHEY, CDR2 SVGAGI. This CDR3 comprises 13 residues.

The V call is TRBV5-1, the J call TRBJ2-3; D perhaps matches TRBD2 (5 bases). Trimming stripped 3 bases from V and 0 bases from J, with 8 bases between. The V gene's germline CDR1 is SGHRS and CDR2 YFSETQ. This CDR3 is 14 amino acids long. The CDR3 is CASSWTSSTDTQYF. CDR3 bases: TGCGCCAGCAGCTGGACTTCTAGCACAGATACGCAGTATTTT.

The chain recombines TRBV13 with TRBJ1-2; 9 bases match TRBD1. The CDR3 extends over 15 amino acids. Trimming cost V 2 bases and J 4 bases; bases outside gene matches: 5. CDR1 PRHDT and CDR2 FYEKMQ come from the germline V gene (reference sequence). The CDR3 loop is CASSLRTGVRYGYTF. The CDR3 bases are TGTGCCAGCAGCTTAAGGACAGGGGTTCGCTATGGCTACACCTTC. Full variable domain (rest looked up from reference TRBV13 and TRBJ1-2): AAGVIQSPRHLIKEKRETATLKCYPIPRHDTVYWYQQGPGQDPQFLISFYEKMQSDKGSIPDRFSAQQFSDYHSELNMSSLELGDSALYFCASSLRTGVRYGYTFGSGTRLTVV.

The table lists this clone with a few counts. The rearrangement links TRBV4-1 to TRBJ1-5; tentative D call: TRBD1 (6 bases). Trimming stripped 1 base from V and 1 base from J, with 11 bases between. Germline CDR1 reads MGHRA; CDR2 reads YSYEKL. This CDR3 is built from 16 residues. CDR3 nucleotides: TGCGCCAGCAGCCAAGTGCGGGGGGCGAGCAATCAGCCCCAGCATTTT. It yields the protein CASSQVRGASNQPQHF.

DNA of the CDR3: TGTGCCAGCAGCCCCTATAGGAATTCACCCCTCCACTTT. Translation gives CASSPYRNSPLHF. The chain uses TRBV7-2 and TRBJ1-6; D not resolved. The CDR3 is 13 amino acids. V was trimmed by 5 bases and J by 7 bases, leaving 9 bases between them. CDR1 SGHTA and CDR2 FQGNSA come from the germline V gene.

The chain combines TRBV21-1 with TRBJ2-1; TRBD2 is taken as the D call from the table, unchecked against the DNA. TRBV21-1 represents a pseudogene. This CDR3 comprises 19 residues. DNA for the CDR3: TGTGCCAGCAGCGTACGACTAGCGGGGGGGCATCACTCCTACAATGAGCAGTTCTTC. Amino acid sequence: CASSVRLAGGHHSYNEQFF.

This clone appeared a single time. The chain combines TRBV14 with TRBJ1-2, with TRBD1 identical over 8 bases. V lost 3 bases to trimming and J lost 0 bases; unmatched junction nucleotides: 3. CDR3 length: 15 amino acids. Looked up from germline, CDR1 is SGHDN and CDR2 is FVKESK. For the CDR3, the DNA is TGTGCCAGCAGCCAGAGACAGGGGCCTAACTATGGCTACACCTTC. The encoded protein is CASSQRQGPNYGYTF.

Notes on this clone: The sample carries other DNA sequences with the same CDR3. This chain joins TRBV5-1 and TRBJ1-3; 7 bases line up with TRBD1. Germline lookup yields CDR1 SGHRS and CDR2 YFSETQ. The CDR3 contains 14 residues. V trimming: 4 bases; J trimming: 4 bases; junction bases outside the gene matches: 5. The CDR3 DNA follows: TGCGCCAGCAGCCTTACAGGGGTCGGAAACACCATATATTTT. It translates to CASSLTGVGNTIYF.

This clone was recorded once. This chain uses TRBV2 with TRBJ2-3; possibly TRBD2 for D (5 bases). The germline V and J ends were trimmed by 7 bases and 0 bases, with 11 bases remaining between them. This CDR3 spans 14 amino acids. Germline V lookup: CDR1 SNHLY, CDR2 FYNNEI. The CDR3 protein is CASKTRESTDTQYF. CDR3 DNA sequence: TGTGCCAGCAAAACAAGGGAGAGCACAGATACGCAGTATTTT.

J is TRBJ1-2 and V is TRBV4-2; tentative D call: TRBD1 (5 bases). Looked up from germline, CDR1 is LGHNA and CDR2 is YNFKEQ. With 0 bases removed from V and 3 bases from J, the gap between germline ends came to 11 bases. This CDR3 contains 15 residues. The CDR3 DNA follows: TGTGCCAGCAGCCAAGATGAGGGGCGTGACTATGGCTACACCTTC. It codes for CASSQDEGRDYGYTF.

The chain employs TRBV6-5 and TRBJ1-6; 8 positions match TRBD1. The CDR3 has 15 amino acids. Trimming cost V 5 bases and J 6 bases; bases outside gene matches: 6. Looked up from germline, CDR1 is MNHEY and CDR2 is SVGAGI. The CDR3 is CASSPGQGLNSPLHF. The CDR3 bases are TGTGCCAGCAGTCCAGGACAGGGCCTTAATTCACCCCTCCACTTT.

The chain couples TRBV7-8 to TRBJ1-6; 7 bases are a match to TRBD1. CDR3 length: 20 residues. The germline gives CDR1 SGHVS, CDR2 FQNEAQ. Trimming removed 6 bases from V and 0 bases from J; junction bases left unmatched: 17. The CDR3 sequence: CASRREASGGSSSYNSPLHF. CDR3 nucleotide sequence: TGTGCCAGCAGAAGAGAGGCATCAGGGGGAAGTAGCTCCTATAATTCACCCCTCCACTTT.

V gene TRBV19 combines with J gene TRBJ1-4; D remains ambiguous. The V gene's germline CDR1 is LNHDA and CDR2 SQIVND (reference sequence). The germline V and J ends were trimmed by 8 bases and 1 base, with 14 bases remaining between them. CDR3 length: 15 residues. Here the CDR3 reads CASRPGIGTNEKLFF. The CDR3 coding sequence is TGTGCCAGTCGTCCGGGGATCGGAACTAATGAAAAACTGTTTTTT.

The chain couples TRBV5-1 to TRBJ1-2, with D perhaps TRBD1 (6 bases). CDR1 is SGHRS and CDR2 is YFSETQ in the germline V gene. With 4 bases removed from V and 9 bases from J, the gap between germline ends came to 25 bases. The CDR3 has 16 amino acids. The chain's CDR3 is CASSLDGTPGYSRYTF. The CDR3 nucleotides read TGCGCCAGCAGCCTGGATGGGACACCTGGGTATTCTCGCTACACCTTC.

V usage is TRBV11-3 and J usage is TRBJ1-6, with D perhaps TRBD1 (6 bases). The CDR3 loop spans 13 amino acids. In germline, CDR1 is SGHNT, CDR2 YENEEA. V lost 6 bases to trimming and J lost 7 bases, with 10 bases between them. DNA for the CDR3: TGTGCCAGCAGAGGAACAGGGAATTCACCCCTCCACTTT. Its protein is CASRGTGNSPLHF.

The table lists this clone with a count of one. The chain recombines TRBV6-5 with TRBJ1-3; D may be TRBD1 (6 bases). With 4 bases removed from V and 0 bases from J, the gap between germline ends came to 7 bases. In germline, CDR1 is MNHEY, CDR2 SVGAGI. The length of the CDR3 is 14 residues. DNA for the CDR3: TGTGCCAGCAGTTGGACAGCCTCTGGAAACACCATATATTTT. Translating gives CASSWTASGNTIYF.

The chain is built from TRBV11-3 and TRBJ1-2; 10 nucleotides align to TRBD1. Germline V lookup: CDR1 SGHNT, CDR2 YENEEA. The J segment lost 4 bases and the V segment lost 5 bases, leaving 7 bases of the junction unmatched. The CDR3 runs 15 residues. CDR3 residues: CASSLRTGGSYGYTF. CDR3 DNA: TGTGCCAGCAGCCTGAGGACAGGGGGGTCCTATGGCTACACCTTC.

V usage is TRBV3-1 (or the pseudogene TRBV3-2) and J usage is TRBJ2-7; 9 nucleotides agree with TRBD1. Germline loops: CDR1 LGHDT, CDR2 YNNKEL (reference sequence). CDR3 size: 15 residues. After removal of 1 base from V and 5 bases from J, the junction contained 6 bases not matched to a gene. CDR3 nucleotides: TGTGCCAGCAGCCAAGCCGGGACAGGGTCCCACGAGCAGTACTTC. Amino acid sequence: CASSQAGTGSHEQYF.

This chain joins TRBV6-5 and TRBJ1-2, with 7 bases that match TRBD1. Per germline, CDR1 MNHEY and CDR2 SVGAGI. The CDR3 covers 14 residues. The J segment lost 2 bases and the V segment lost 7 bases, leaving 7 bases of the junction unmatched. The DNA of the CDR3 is TGTGCCAGCAACCCCCGGGACAGAAACTATGGCTACACCTTC. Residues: CASNPRDRNYGYTF.

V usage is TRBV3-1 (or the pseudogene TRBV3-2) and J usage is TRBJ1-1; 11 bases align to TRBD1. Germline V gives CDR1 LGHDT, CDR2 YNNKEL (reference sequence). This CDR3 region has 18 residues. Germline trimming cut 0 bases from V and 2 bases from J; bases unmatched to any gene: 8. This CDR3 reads CASSQEGTGGSRNTEAFF. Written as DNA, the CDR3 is TGTGCCAGCAGCCAAGAGGGGACAGGGGGAAGCCGTAACACTGAAGCTTTCTTT.

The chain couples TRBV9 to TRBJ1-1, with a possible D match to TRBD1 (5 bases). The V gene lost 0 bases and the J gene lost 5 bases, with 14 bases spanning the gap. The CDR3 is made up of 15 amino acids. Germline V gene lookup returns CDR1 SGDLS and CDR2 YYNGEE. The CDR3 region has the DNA TGTGCCAGCAGCGTAGGGGGGGATTTAGGAACTGAAGCTTTCTTT. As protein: CASSVGGDLGTEAFF.

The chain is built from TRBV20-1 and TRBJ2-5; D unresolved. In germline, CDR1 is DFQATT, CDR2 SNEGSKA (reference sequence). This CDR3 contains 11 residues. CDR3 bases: TGCAGGGCAGCCAGTCAGGAGACCCAGTACTTC. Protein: CRAASQETQYF.

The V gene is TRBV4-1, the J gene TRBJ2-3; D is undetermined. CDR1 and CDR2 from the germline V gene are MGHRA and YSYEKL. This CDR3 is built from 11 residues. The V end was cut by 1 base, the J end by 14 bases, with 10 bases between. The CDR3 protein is CASSQGRRRYF. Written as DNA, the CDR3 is TGCGCCAGCAGCCAAGGGCGTCGGAGGTATTTT.

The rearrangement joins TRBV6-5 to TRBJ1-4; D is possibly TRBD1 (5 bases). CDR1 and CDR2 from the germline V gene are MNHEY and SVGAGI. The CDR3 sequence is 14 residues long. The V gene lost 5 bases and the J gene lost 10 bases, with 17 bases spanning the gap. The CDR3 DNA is TGTGCCAGCAGTCCTCAGGGTTGGCCGGTAAAACTGTTTTTT. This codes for CASSPQGWPVKLFF.

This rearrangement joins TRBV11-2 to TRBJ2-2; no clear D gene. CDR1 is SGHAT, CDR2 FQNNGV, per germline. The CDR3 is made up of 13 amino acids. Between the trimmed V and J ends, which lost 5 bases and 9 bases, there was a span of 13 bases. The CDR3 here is CASSASLARELFF. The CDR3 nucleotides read TGTGCCAGCAGCGCCAGTCTGGCCAGGGAGCTGTTTTTT.

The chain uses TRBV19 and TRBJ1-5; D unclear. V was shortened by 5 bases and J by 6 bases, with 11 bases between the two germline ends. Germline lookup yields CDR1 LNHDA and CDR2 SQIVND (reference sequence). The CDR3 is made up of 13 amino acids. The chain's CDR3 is CASSEGRAQPQHF. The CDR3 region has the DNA TGTGCCAGTAGTGAAGGACGGGCTCAGCCCCAGCATTTT.

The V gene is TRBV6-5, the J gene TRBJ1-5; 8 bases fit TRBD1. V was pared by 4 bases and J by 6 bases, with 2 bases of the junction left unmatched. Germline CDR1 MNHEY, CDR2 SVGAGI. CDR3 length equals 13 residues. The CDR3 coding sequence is TGTGCCAGCAGTTTCGACAGGGGTCAGCCCCAGCATTTT. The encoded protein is CASSFDRGQPQHF.